The 2 T cell receptor beta chains listed next were all sequenced from one sample in a study of blood T cell repertoires in COVID-19. TCRdb keeps only in-frame clones here, not all; method: immunoSEQ multiplex PCR. The sample holds around 140,000 clones, approximately 89% seen once. Sequencing was performed on peripheral blood. The origin of the receptors is a man aged 45-65 years with acute or convalescent COVID-19.

V is TRBV9 and J is TRBJ1-1, with D hard to call. Deletions cut 5 bases from V and 3 bases from J, with 11 bases between. Germline assignment: CDR1 SGDLS and CDR2 YYNGEE. The CDR3 contains 13 residues. The CDR3 spells CASSFTGDTEAFF. In nucleotides, the CDR3 is TGTGCCAGCAGTTTTACGGGAGACACTGAAGCTTTCTTT.

The J gene is TRBJ2-7, the V gene TRBV4-1; possible D gene TRBD1, 6 bases. CDR3 size: 13 residues. Trimming cost V 3 bases and J 6 bases, with 12 bases left between them. Per germline, CDR1 MGHRA and CDR2 YSYEKL. CDR3 sequence: CASSHRQGTEQYF. The CDR3 DNA follows: TGCGCCAGCAGCCACAGGCAGGGGACCGAGCAGTACTTC.